This TCR beta chain derives from a study of blood T cell repertoires in COVID-19. CDR3 size: 17 residues. Produced via immunoSEQ multiplex PCR; TCRdb's table is partial and in-frame only. The sample lists 30,000 to 50,000 clones; around 74% were seen once. The sequencing sample was made of peripheral blood. V is TRBV12-2 and J is TRBJ2-1; the table's D call of TRBD1 was not tested on the DNA. TRBV12-2 is listed as a pseudogene. The clonotype comes from a man between 65 and 79 years old with acute or convalescent COVID-19. CDR3 DNA sequence: TGTGCAAGTCGCTTACCCCCGTTTTACCAGCAGGGCAATGAGCAGTTCTTC. This translates into CASRLPPFYQQGNEQFF.